This passage covers 17 T cell receptor beta chains from one sample sequenced in a study of graft-versus-host responses after intestinal transplantation (dated by TCRdb to the early 2020s). This sample's time point label indicates: cells obtained before transplantation from donor or recipient. Antigen specificity for these receptors is unknown. Libraries were prepared through the immunoSEQ multiplex PCR assay. This immuneACCESS table, as held by TCRdb, lists in-frame sequences with V and J called but not all clones. Of the missing ones, under half trace to an unresolved V gene in checked studies; the others have no known cause. This sample comprises 75,000 to 90,000 clones, about 89% of them detected only once. 0.34% of the sample is taken by the ten largest. Here the sequenced sample was unstimulated CD4+ T cells sorted from spleen or lymph node cells, taken before intestinal transplant. The receptors shown here come from a human donor who received an intestinal transplant.

The rearrangement links TRBV2 to TRBJ1-1; D is uncertain. V dropped 10 bases and J dropped 6 bases, with 12 bases sitting between them. The CDR3 spans 11 residues. The V gene's germline CDR1 is SNHLY and CDR2 FYNNEI. The CDR3 loop is CATTGVAEAFF. The CDR3 DNA reads as TGTGCCACCACTGGTGTCGCTGAAGCTTTCTTT.

This chain links TRBV6-4 with TRBJ2-7; 8 nucleotides agree with TRBD2. With V trimmed by 10 bases and J by 4 bases, 12 bases remained unmatched. The germline CDR1 and CDR2 sequences are MRHNA and SNTAGT. The CDR3 runs 14 residues. The CDR3 sequence: CATPETSVLYEQYF. As DNA, the CDR3 is TGTGCCACCCCGGAGACTAGCGTACTATACGAGCAGTACTTC.

The V call is TRBV2, the J call TRBJ1-1, with D perhaps matching TRBD1 (5 bases). Deletions cut 7 bases from V and 7 bases from J, with 19 bases between. The CDR3 covers 14 residues. Germline-derived CDR1 and CDR2 are SNHLY and FYNNEI. CDR3 sequence (DNA): TGTGCCAGCAAAGGGGAGGTGGATGGTGGTGAAGCTTTCTTT. Translating it yields CASKGEVDGGEAFF.

This chain joins TRBV13 and TRBJ2-7; tentatively, D is TRBD2 (7 bases). Germline V gene data show CDR1 as PRHDT and CDR2 as FYEKMQ (reference sequence). With 0 bases removed from V and 5 bases from J, the gap between germline ends came to 20 bases. The CDR3 sequence is 17 residues long. CDR3 sequence: CASSLGGRGGREDEQYF. The DNA of the CDR3 is TGTGCCAGCAGCTTAGGGGGACGCGGGGGCCGGGAGGACGAGCAGTACTTC.

The genes are TRBV5-1 and TRBJ2-3, with 9 bases lining up with TRBD2. The CDR3 sequence is 15 residues long. V lost 2 bases and J lost 5; bases outside the gene matches: 6. Germline V gene lookup returns CDR1 SGHRS and CDR2 YFSETQ. CDR3 nucleotide sequence: TGCGCCAGCAGCTTTAGCGGGGGTCGTCTAGATACGCAGTATTTT. The encoded protein is CASSFSGGRLDTQYF.

The chain carries TRBV5-6 and TRBJ1-2; unclear D gene. CDR1 SGHDT and CDR2 YYEEEE come from the germline V gene. The V and J ends lost 5 bases and 13 bases respectively, with 24 bases between them. The CDR3 runs to 14 residues. CDR3 DNA sequence: TGTGCCAGCAGTTGGCCGACGCCGGCGGAGAGGATCACCTTC. Translating gives CASSWPTPAERITF.

CDR3 nucleotides: TGTGCCAGCAGTTTTGGGGGAGGTCAGCCCCAGCATTTT. It encodes CASSFGGGQPQHF. The gene calls are TRBV28 and TRBJ1-5; a weak D match, TRBD1 (5 bases). Trimming cost V 3 bases and J 6 bases, with 9 bases left between them. There are 13 residues in the CDR3. Germline lookup yields CDR1 MDHEN and CDR2 SYDVKM.

The chain employs TRBV7-2 and TRBJ2-7, with 10 bases lining up with TRBD2. This CDR3 region has 15 residues. V lost 7 bases to trimming and J lost 7 bases; unmatched junction nucleotides: 13. Germline V gives CDR1 SGHTA, CDR2 FQGNSA. The CDR3 loop is CASNEPGLARLEQYF. Written as DNA, the CDR3 is TGTGCCAGCAACGAACCGGGACTAGCGAGATTAGAGCAGTACTTC. Drawing the rest from reference TRBV7-2 and TRBJ2-7, the complete variable domain is GAGVSQSPSNKVTEKGKDVELRCDPISGHTALYWYRQSLGQGLEFLIYFQGNSAPDKSGLPSDRFSAERTGGSVSTLTIQRTQQEDSAVYLCASNEPGLARLEQYFGPGTRLTVT.

The rearrangement links TRBV10-3 to TRBJ2-3, with D perhaps matching TRBD2 (6 bases). CDR3 length: 17 residues. Trimming shortened V by 2 bases and J by 5 bases, and 20 bases separated the two germline ends. Germline loops: CDR1 ENHRY, CDR2 SYGVKD. CDR3: CAISEPSPRGFGDTQYF. CDR3 bases: TGTGCCATCAGTGAGCCATCCCCACGGGGGTTTGGAGATACGCAGTATTTT.

The gene calls are TRBV10-3 and TRBJ2-3; D might be TRBD2 (5 bases). The CDR3 runs to 15 residues. The V gene lost 11 bases and the J gene lost 1 base, with 19 bases spanning the gap. From germline, CDR1 is ENHRY and CDR2 SYGVKD. CDR3 nucleotide sequence: TGTGCCTCAGACCCAAGGATCGGGGGCACAGATACGCAGTATTTT. Its translation is CASDPRIGGTDTQYF.

The chain couples TRBV6-1 to TRBJ2-2; 8 bases are a match to TRBD2. This CDR3 has 16 amino acids. Trimming removed 2 bases from V and 1 base from J; junction bases left unmatched: 3. Looked up from germline, CDR1 is MNHNS and CDR2 is SASEGT. The CDR3 DNA is TGTGCCAGCAGTGAACTGGCGGGGGGGAACACCGGGGAGCTGTTTTTT. Its protein product is CASSELAGGNTGELFF.

This sequence joins TRBV6-5 and TRBJ1-4; 7 nucleotides line up with TRBD1. CDR1 and CDR2 (germline): MNHEY, SVGAGI. V shed 5 bases, J shed 8 bases, and the junction held 11 bases outside the gene matches. CDR3 size: 15 residues. The CDR3 nucleotides are TGTGCCAGCAGTCCCCGACAGGGACGGCGAGAAAAACTGTTTTTT. Translation: CASSPRQGRREKLFF.

V is TRBV29-1 and J is TRBJ1-1; D is unclear. Trimming shortened V by 5 bases and J by 5 bases, and 12 bases separated the two germline ends. CDR1 SQVTM and CDR2 ANQGSEA come from the germline V gene. This CDR3 region has 12 residues. The CDR3 here is CSVSRGGTEAFF. For the CDR3, the DNA is TGCAGCGTTTCTCGGGGAGGGACTGAAGCTTTCTTT.

The gene calls are TRBV7-6 and TRBJ2-2; D is ambiguous. This CDR3 is 15 amino acids long. V lost 1 base and J lost 6, with 12 bases in between. Germline V gene data show CDR1 as SGHVS and CDR2 as FNYEAQ. The CDR3 sequence: CASSLEGGEAGELFF. The CDR3 region has the DNA TGTGCCAGCAGCTTAGAAGGTGGAGAGGCCGGGGAGCTGTTTTTT.

This chain uses TRBV27 with TRBJ2-1; 15 bases line up with TRBD2. Trimming cost V 4 bases and J 16 bases; bases outside gene matches: 14. Germline CDR1 reads MNHEY; CDR2 reads SMNVEV (reference sequence). The CDR3 contains 16 residues. The CDR3 spells CASSSYGLAGGGSEFF. The CDR3 nucleotides are TGTGCCAGCAGTTCCTACGGACTAGCGGGAGGGGGATCGGAATTCTTC.

The chain links TRBV5-1 to TRBJ2-1; 10 bases are a match to TRBD2. V trimming: 0 bases; J trimming: 7 bases; junction bases outside the gene matches: 4. The CDR3 contains 15 residues. Germline V gene lookup returns CDR1 SGHRS and CDR2 YFSETQ. The CDR3 DNA follows: TGCGCCAGCAGCTTGGCTGGGACTAGCGTAAATGAGCAGTTCTTC. Amino acids: CASSLAGTSVNEQFF.

This clone was seen a single time. This chain links TRBV5-1 with TRBJ2-5; the D gene is possibly TRBD2 (6 bases). The germline gives CDR1 SGHRS, CDR2 YFSETQ. This CDR3 spans 19 amino acids. V lost 1 base and J 3 bases, leaving 25 bases between the germline ends. The CDR3 is CASSLPSPTGRLRKETQYF. The CDR3 DNA is TGCGCCAGCAGCTTGCCCTCACCGACTGGGAGGTTGAGGAAAGAGACCCAGTACTTC.